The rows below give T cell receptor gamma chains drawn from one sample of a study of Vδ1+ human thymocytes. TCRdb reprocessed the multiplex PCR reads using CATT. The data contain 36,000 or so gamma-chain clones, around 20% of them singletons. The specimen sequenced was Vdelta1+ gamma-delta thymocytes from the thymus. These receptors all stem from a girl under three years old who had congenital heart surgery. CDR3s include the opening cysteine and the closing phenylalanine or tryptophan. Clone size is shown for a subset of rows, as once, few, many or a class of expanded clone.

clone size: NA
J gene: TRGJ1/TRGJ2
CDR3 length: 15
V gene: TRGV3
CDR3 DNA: TGTGCCACCTGGGACAGCCCCTTAGTTGCTTATAAGAAACTCTTT
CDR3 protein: CATWDSPLVAYKKLF

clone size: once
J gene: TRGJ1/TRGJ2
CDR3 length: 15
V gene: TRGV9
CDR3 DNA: TGTGCCTTGTGGGAGGTGAGGCGGAAGGGGTATAAGAAACTCTTT
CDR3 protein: CALWEVRRKGYKKLF

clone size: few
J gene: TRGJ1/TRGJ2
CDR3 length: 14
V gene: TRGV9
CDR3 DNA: TGTGCCTTGTGGGAGGACCCCGCGACTTATAAGAAACTCTTT
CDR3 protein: CALWEDPATYKKLF

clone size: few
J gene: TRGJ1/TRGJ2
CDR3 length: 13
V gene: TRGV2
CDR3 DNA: TGTGCCACCTGGGACGGCGTCTATTATAAGAAACTCTTT
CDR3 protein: CATWDGVYYKKLF

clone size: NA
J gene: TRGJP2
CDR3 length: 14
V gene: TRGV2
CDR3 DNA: TGTGCCACCTGGGGAACACATAGTGATTGGATCAAGACGTTT
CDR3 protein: CATWGTHSDWIKTF

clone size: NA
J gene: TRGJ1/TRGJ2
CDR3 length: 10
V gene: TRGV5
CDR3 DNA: TGTGCCACCCACGCCCACCCCCAACTCTTT
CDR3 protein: CATHAHPQLF

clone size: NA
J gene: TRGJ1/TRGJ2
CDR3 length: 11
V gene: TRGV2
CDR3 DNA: TGTGCCACCTGGGACTTTTTTAAGAAACTCTTT
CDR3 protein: CATWDFFKKLF

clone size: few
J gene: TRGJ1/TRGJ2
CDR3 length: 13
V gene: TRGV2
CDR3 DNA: TGTGCCACCTGGGACGGGCCCCATGCGGAGAAACTCTTT
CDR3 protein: CATWDGPHAEKLF

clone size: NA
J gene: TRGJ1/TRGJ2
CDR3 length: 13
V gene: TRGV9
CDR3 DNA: TGTGCCTTGTGGGAGGTGTTTTATGGCTGGAAACTCTTT
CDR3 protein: CALWEVFYGWKLF

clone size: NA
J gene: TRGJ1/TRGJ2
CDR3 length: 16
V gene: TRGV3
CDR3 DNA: TGTGCCACCTGGGACAGGCCAGTCGGGTTTTATTATAAGAAACTCTTT
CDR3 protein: CATWDRPVGFYYKKLF

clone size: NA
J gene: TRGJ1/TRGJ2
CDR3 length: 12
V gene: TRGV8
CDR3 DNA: TGTGCCACCTGGGGTTATTATTATAAGAAACTCTTT
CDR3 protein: CATWGYYYKKLF

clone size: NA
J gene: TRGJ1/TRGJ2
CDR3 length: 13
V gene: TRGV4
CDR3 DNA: TGTGCCACCTGGGCCCCTTACCCGGATAAGAAACTCTTT
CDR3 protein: CATWAPYPDKKLF

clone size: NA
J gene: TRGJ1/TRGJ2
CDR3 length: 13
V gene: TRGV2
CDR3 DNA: TGTGCCACCTGGGACGGGAGGTGTTATAAGAAACTCTTT
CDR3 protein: CATWDGRCYKKLF

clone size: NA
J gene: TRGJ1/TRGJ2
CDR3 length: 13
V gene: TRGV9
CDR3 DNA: TGTGCCTTGTTGGGCGAAGGTTATTATAAGAAACTCTTT
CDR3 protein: CALLGEGYYKKLF

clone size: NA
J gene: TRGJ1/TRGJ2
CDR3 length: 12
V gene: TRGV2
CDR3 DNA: TGTGCCACCTGGGAAGCTTATTATAAGAAACTCTTT
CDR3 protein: CATWEAYYKKLF

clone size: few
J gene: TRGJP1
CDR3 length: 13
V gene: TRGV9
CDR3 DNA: TGTGCCTTGTGGGAGGCCTCCGGTTGGTTCAAGATATTT
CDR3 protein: CALWEASGWFKIF

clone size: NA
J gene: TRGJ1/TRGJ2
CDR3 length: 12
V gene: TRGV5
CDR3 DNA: TGTGCCACCTGGGATCTCCTCCGACAGAAACTCTTT
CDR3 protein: CATWDLLRQKLF

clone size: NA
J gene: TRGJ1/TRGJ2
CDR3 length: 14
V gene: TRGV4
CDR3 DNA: TGTGCCACCTGGGCCACCCCCGCTTATTATAAGAAACTCTTT
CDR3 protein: CATWATPAYYKKLF

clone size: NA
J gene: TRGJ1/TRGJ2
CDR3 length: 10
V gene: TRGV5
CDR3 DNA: TGTGCCACCTGGGACAAAGGGAAACTCTTT
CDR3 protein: CATWDKGKLF

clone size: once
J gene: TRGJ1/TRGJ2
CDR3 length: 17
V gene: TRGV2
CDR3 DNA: TGTGCCACCTGGGACGGGCCGGGGGCACAGGGGGGTTATAAGAAACTCTTT
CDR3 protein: CATWDGPGAQGGYKKLF

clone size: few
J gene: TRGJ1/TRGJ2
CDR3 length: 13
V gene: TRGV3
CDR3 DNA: TGTGCCACCTGGGATGAGGGTTATTATAAGAAACTCTTT
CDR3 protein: CATWDEGYYKKLF

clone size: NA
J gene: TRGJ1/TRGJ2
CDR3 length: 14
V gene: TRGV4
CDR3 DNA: TGTGCCACCTGGGATCAGAAGGAGAATTATAAGAAACTCTTT
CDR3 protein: CATWDQKENYKKLF

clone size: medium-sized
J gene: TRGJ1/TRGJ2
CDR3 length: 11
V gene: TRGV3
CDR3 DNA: TGTGCCACCTGGGACAGGCGAAAGAAACTCTTT
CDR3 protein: CATWDRRKKLF

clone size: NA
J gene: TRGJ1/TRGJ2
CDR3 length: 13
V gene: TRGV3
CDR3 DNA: TGTGCCACCTGGGACAGCCCCCCCTATAAGAAACTCTTT
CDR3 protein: CATWDSPPYKKLF

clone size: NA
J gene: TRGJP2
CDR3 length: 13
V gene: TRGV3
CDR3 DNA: TGTGCCACCTGGGACAGGCACGATTGGATCAAGACGTTT
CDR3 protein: CATWDRHDWIKTF

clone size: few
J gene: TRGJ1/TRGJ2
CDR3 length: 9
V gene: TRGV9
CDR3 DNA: TGTGCCTCCCTTGATAAGAAACTCTTT
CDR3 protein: CASLDKKLF

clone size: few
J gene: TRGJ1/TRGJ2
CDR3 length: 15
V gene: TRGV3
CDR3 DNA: TGTGCCACCTGGCGAAAGAGACAGGCTTATTATAAGAAACTCTTT
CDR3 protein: CATWRKRQAYYKKLF

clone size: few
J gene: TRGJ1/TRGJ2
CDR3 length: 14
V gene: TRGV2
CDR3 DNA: TGTGCCACCTGGGACGGGCCGGGCCGTTATAAGAAACTCTTT
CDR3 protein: CATWDGPGRYKKLF

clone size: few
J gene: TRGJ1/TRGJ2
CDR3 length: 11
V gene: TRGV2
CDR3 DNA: TGTGCCACCTGGGATAGGTTAGGGAAACTCTTT
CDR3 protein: CATWDRLGKLF

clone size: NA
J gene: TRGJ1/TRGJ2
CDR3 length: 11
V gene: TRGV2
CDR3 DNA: TGTGCCACCAGTAATAATTATAAGAAACTCTTT
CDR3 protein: CATSNNYKKLF

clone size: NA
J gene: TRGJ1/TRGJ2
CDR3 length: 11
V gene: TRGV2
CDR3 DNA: TGTGCCACCTGGGATAATGGTAAGAAACTCTTT
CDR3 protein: CATWDNGKKLF

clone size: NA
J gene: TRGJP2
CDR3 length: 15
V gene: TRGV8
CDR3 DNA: TGTGCCACCTGGGATATCGCGGGTAGTGATTGGATCAAGACGTTT
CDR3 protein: CATWDIAGSDWIKTF

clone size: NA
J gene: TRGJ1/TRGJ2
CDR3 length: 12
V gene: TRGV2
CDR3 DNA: TGTGCCACCTGGGATAATGGGAATAAGAAACTCTTT
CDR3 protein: CATWDNGNKKLF

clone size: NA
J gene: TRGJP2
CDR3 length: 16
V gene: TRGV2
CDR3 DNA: TGTGCCACCTGGGACGGGCCAAATAGTAGTGATTGGATCAAGACGTTT
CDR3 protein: CATWDGPNSSDWIKTF

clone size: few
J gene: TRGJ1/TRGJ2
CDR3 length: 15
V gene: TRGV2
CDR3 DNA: TGTGCCACCTGGGACGGGCGAGGGTGTGATTATAAGAAACTCTTT
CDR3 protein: CATWDGRGCDYKKLF

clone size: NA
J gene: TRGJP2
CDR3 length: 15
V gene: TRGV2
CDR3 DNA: TGTGCCACCTGGGAGAGAGATAGTAGTGATTGGATCAAGACGTTT
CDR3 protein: CATWERDSSDWIKTF

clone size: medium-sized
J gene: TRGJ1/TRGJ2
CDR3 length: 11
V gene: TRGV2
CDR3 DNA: TGTGCCACCTGGGACGAGAATAAGAAACTCTTT
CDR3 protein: CATWDENKKLF

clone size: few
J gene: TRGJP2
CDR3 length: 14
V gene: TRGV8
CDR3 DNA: TGTGCCACCTGGGATAGGCCGGGTGATTGGATCAAGACGTTT
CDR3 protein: CATWDRPGDWIKTF

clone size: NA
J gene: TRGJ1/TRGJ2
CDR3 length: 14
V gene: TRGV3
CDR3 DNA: TGTGCCACCTGGACCCCGTTGTATTTTTATAAGAAACTCTTT
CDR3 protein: CATWTPLYFYKKLF

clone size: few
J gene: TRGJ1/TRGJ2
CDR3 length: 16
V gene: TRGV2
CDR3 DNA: TGTGCCACCTGGGACTTGCATCTTAATCATTATTATAAGAAACTCTTT
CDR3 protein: CATWDLHLNHYYKKLF

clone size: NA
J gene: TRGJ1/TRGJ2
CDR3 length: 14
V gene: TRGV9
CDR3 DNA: TGTGCCTTGTGGGAGGTGCAAGAGGGTTATAAGAAACTCTTT
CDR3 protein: CALWEVQEGYKKLF

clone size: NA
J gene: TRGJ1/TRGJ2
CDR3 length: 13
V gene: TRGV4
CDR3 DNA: TGTGCCACCTGGGATACCCCTTTCTATAAGAAACTCTTT
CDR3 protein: CATWDTPFYKKLF

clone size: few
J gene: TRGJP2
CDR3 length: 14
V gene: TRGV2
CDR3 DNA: TGTGCCACCTGGGCCTATAGTAGTGATTGGATCAAGACGTTT
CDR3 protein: CATWAYSSDWIKTF

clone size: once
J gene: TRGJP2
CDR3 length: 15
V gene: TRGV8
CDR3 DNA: TGTGCCACCTGGGACGGGTCCGCTAGTGATTGGATCAAGACGTTT
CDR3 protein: CATWDGSASDWIKTF

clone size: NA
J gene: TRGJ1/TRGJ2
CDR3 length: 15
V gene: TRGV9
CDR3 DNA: TGTGCCTTGTGGGAGGGATTGCACGGGAGTTATAAGAAACTCTTT
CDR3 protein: CALWEGLHGSYKKLF

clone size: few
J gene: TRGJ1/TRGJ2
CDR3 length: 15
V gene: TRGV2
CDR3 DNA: TGTGCCACCTGGGACGGGCCGGCGAATTATTATAAGAAACTCTTT
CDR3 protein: CATWDGPANYYKKLF

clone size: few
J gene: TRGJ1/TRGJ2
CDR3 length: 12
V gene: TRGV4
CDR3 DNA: TGTGCCACCTGGGATCCATATTATAAGAAACTCTTT
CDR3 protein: CATWDPYYKKLF